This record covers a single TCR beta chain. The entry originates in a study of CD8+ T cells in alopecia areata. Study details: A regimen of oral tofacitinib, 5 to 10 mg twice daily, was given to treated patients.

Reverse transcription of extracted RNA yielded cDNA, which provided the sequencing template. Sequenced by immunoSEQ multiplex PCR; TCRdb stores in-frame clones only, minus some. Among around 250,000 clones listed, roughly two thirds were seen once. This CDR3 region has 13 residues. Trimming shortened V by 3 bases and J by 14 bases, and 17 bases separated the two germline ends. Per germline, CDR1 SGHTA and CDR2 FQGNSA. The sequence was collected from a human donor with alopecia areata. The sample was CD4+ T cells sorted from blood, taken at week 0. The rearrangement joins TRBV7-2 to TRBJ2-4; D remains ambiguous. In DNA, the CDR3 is TGTGCCAGCAGCTTCTCCCCCGCCTTTGGGAAGTACTTC. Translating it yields CASSFSPAFGKYF.